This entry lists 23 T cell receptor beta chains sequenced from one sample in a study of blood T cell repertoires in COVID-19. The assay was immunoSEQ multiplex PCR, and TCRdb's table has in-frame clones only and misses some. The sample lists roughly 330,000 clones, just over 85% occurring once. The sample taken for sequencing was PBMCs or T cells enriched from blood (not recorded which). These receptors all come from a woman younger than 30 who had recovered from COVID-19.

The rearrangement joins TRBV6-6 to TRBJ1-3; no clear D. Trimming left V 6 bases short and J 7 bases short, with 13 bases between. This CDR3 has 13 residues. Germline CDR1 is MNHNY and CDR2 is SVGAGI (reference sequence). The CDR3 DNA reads TGTGCCAGCAGCCCCAAAGGGAGCAACACCATATATTTT. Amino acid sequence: CASSPKGSNTIYF.

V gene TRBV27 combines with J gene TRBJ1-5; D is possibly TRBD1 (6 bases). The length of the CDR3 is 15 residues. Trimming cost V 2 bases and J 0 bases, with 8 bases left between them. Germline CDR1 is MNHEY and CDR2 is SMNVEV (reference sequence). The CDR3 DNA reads TGTGCCAGCAGTTTACAGGGGAGTAGCAATCAGCCCCAGCATTTT. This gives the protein CASSLQGSSNQPQHF.

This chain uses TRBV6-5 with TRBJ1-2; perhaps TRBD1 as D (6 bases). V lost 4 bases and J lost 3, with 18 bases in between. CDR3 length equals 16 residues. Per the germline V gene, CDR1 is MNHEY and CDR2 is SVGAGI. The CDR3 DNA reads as TGTGCCAGCAGTTCCTCTAGGGACAAACGCTACTATGGCTACACCTTC. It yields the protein CASSSSRDKRYYGYTF.

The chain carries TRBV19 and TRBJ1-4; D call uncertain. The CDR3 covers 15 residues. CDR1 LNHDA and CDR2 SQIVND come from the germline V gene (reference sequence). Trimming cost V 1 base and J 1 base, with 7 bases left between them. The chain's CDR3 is CASSIAFGTNEKLFF. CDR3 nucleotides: TGTGCCAGTAGTATAGCCTTCGGAACTAATGAAAAACTGTTTTTT.

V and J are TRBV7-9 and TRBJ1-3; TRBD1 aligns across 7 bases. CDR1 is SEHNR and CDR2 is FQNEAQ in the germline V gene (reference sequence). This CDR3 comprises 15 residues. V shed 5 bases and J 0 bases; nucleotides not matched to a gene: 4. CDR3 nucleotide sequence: TGTGCCAGCAGCCCCAGGGACAGCTCTGGAAACACCATATATTTT. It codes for CASSPRDSSGNTIYF.

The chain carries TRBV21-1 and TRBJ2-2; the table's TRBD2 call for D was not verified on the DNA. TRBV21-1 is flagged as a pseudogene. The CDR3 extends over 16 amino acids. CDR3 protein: CASSKRAGVYTGELFF. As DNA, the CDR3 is TGTGCCAGCAGCAAACGAGCGGGAGTCTACACCGGGGAGCTGTTTTTT.

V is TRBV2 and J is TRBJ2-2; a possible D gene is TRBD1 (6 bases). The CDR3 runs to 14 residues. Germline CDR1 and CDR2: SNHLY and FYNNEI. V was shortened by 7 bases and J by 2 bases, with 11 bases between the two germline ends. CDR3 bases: TGTGCCAGCAATGTACAGGGTAACACCGGGGAGCTGTTTTTT. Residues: CASNVQGNTGELFF.

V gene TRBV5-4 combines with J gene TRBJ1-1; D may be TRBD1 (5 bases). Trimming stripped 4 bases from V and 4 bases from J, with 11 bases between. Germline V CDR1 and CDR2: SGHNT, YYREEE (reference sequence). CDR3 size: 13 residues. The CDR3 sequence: CASSPSGGTEAFF. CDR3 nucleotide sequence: TGTGCCAGCAGCCCGTCGGGGGGCACTGAAGCTTTCTTT. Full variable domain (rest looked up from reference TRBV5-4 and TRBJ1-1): ETGVTQSPTHLIKTRGQQVTLRCSSQSGHNTVSWYQQALGQGPQFIFQYYREEENGRGNFPPRFSGLQFPNYSSELNVNALELDDSALYLCASSPSGGTEAFFGQGTRLTVV.

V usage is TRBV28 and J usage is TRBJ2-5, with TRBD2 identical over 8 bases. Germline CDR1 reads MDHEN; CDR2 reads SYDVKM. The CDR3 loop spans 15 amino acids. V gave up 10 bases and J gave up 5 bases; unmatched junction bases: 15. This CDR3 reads CATTAGENWGETQYF. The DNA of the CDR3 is TGTGCCACCACAGCGGGGGAAAACTGGGGGGAGACCCAGTACTTC.

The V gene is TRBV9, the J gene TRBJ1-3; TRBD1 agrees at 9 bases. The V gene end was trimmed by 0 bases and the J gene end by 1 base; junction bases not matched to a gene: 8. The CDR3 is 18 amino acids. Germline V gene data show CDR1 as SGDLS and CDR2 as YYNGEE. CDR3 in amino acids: CASSVADRGTISGNTIYF. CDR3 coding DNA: TGTGCCAGCAGCGTAGCGGACAGGGGTACGATTTCTGGAAACACCATATATTTT. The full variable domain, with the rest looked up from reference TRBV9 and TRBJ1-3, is DSGVTQTPKHLITATGQRVTLRCSPRSGDLSVYWYQQSLDQGLQFLIQYYNGEERAKGNILERFSAQQFPDLHSELNLSSLELGDSALYFCASSVADRGTISGNTIYFGEGSWLTVV.

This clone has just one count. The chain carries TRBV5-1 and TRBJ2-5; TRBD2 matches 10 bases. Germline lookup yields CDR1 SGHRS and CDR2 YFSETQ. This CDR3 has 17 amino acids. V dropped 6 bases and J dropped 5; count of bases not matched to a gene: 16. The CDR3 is CASNLAGVGGGRETQYF. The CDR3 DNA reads TGCGCCAGCAACCTAGCGGGAGTCGGGGGTGGTCGGGAGACCCAGTACTTC.

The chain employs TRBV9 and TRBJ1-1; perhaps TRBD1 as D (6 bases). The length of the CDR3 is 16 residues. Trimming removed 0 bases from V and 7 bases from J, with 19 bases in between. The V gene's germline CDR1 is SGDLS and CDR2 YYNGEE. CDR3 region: CASSVDSTGNPHEAFF. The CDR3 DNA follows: TGTGCCAGCAGCGTAGATTCGACAGGAAACCCCCATGAAGCTTTCTTT.

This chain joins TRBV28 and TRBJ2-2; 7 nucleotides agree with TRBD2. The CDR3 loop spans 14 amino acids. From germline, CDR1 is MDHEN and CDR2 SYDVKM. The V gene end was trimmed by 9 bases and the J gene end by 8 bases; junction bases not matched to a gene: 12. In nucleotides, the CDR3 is TGTGCCAGTAAGCTAGCGGCCGAAGAAGGGGAGCTGTTTTTT. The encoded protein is CASKLAAEEGELFF. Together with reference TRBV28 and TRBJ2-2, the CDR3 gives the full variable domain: DVKVTQSSRYLVKRTGEKVFLECVQDMDHENMFWYRQDPGLGLRLIYFSYDVKMKEKGDIPEGYSVSREKKERFSLILESASTNQTSMYLCASKLAAEEGELFFGEGSRLTVL.

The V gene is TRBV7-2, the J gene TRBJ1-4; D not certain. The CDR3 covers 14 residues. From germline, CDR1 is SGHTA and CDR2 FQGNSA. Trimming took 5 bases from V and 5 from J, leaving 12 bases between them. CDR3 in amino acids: CASSIEESNEKLFF. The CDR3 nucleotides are TGTGCCAGCAGCATTGAGGAGTCGAATGAAAAACTGTTTTTT.

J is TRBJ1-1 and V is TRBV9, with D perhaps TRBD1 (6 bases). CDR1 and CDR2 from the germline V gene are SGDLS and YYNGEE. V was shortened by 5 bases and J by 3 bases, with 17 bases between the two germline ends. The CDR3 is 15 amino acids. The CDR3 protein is CASRRWGQGDTEAFF. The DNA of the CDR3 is TGTGCCAGCAGAAGGTGGGGGCAGGGAGACACTGAAGCTTTCTTT.

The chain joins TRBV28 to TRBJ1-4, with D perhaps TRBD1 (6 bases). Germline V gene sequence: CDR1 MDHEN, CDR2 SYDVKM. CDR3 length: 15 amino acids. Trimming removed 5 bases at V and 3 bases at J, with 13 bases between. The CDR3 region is CASSLGGRANEKLFF. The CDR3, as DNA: TGTGCCAGCAGTCTAGGGGGTAGGGCTAATGAAAAACTGTTTTTT.

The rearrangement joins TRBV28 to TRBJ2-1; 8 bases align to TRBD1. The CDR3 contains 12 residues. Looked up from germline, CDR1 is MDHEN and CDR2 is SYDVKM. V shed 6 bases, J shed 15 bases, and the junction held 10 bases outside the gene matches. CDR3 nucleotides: TGTGCCAGCAGCCTAACAGGGGGTTTTTGGTTCTTC. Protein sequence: CASSLTGGFWFF.

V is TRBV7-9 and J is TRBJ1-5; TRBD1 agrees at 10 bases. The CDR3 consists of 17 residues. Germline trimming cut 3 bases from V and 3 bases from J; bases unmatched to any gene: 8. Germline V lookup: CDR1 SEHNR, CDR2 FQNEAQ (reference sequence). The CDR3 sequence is CASSFGPGTGDNQPQHF. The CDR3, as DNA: TGTGCCAGCAGCTTTGGACCCGGGACAGGGGACAATCAGCCCCAGCATTTT.

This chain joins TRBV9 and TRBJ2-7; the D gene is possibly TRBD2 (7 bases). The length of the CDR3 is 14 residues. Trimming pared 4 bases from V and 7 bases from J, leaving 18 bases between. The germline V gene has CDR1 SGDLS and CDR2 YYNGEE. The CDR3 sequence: CASSPFGGAGEQYF. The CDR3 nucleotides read TGTGCCAGCAGCCCCTTTGGGGGGGCGGGAGAGCAGTACTTC.

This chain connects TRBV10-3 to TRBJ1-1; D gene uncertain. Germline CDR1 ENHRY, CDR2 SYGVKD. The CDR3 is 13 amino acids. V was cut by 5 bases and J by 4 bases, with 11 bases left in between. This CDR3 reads CAISPREGTEAFF. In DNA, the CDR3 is TGTGCCATCAGTCCCCGGGAGGGCACTGAAGCTTTCTTT.

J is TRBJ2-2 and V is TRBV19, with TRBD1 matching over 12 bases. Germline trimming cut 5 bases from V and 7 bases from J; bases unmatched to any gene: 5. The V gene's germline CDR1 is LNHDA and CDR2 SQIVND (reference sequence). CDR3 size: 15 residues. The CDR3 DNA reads TGTGCCAGTAGTCGCGGGACAGGGGGCTTCGGGGAGCTGTTTTTT. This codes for CASSRGTGGFGELFF.

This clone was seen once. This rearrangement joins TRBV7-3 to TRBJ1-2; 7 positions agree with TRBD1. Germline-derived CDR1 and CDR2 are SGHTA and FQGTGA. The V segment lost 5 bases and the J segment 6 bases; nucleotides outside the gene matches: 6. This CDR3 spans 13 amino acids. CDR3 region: CASSDRDRNGYTF. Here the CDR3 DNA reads TGTGCCAGCAGCGACCGGGACAGAAATGGCTACACCTTC. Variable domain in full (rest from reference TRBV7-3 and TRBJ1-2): GAGVSQTPSNKVTEKGKYVELRCDPISGHTALYWYRQSLGQGPEFLIYFQGTGAADDSGLPNDRFFAVRPEGSVSTLKIQRTERGDSAVYLCASSDRDRNGYTFGSGTRLTVV.

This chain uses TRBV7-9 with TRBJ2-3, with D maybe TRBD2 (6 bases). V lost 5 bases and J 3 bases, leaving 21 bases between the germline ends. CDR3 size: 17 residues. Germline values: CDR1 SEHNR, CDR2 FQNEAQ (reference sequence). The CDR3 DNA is TGTGCCAGCAGCACGGCGTGGCGGGGCCCTCAAACAGATACGCAGTATTTT. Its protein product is CASSTAWRGPQTDTQYF.